One sample yielded the 17 T cell receptor beta chains listed below, sequenced in a study of identical twins. TCRdb used MiXCR to reprocess the 5' RACE reads, holding one entry per CDR3 protein. Altogether 250,000 to 300,000 distinct CDR3 sequences are present, roughly 9.8% being singletons, with the ten largest covering 5.5% to 9%. These data also formed part of another study, on yellow fever vaccine responses in identical twins.

Sequencing used CD8+ T cells sorted from blood. Receptors were obtained from a woman aged 18-29 years in good health.

The rearrangement links TRBV28 to TRBJ2-7; 8 positions agree with TRBD1. Germline V gene data show CDR1 as MDHEN and CDR2 as SYDVKM. The CDR3 extends over 17 amino acids. V shed 5 bases, J shed 1 base, and the junction held 13 bases outside the gene matches. The chain's CDR3 is CASSSPLDRAQSYEQYF. CDR3 sequence (DNA): TGTGCCAGCAGTAGCCCATTGGACAGGGCCCAATCCTACGAGCAGTACTTC.

V gene TRBV20-1 combines with J gene TRBJ2-1; perhaps D is TRBD1 or TRBD2 (5 bases each). Germline V gene sequence: CDR1 DFQATT, CDR2 SNEGSKA (reference sequence). The CDR3 is made up of 17 amino acids. Trimming stripped 0 bases from V and 4 bases from J, with 19 bases between. The CDR3 sequence is CSARDQQGAGVYNEQFF. In DNA form, the CDR3 reads TGCAGTGCTAGAGACCAGCAAGGGGCCGGGGTTTACAATGAGCAGTTCTTC.

The table lists this clonotype with a few counts. The chain recombines TRBV29-1 with TRBJ2-7, with 9 nucleotides matching TRBD1. V lost 3 bases, J lost 4 bases, and 10 bases stayed unmatched. This CDR3 is 15 amino acids long. The germline V gene has CDR1 SQVTM and CDR2 ANQGSEA. The CDR3 spells CSVERRTGALYEQYF. The DNA for the CDR3 is TGCAGCGTTGAGAGGCGGACAGGGGCTTTATACGAGCAGTACTTC.

This chain links TRBV2 with TRBJ2-7, with D perhaps TRBD1 (5 bases). The CDR3 consists of 12 residues. Looked up from germline, CDR1 is SNHLY and CDR2 is FYNNEI. Between the trimmed V and J ends, which lost 6 bases and 3 bases, there was a span of 9 bases. For the CDR3, the DNA is TGTGCCAGCAGGTCAGACAGCTACGAGCAGTACTTC. Translated, it gives CASRSDSYEQYF.

This clonotype was detected ten times or more. The CDR3 is CAISADDRADQPQHF. CDR3 sequence (DNA): TGTGCCATCAGCGCCGATGATAGGGCGGATCAGCCCCAGCATTTT. This chain joins TRBV10-3 and TRBJ1-5; D gene ambiguous. The CDR3 is 15 amino acids. V was shortened by 6 bases and J by 5 bases, with 17 bases between the two germline ends. Germline V gene data show CDR1 as ENHRY and CDR2 as SYGVKD.

The chain recombines TRBV4-2 with TRBJ2-7, with 10 nucleotides matching TRBD2. V trimming: 0 bases; J trimming: 4 bases; junction bases outside the gene matches: 3. The CDR3 consists of 15 residues. Germline V gene data show CDR1 as LGHNA and CDR2 as YNFKEQ. The CDR3 DNA reads as TGTGCCAGCAGCCAAGAGAATAGCGGGGGGTACGAGCAGTACTTC. Translating it yields CASSQENSGGYEQYF.

This clonotype was counted a few times. The chain uses TRBV7-9 and TRBJ2-7, with D unclear. This CDR3 has 12 residues. Germline V gene data show CDR1 as SEHNR and CDR2 as FQNEAQ (reference sequence). Trimming shortened V by 1 base and J by 6 bases, and 7 bases separated the two germline ends. The CDR3 region is CASSLGSREQYF. The DNA of the CDR3 is TGTGCCAGCAGCTTAGGGAGCCGCGAGCAGTACTTC.

This clonotype was seen many times. V and J are TRBV7-9 and TRBJ1-5; unclear D gene. Germline-derived CDR1 and CDR2 are SEHNR and FQNEAQ (reference sequence). V lost 5 bases to trimming and J lost 8 bases, with 16 bases between them. CDR3 length: 14 residues. CDR3 region: CASSQQGPTEPQHF. The CDR3 coding sequence is TGTGCCAGCAGCCAACAAGGTCCAACGGAGCCCCAGCATTTT.

This clonotype was seen many times. The rearrangement links TRBV28 to TRBJ2-1; possible D gene TRBD1, 5 bases. The V gene lost 2 bases and the J gene lost 4 bases, with 15 bases spanning the gap. The CDR3 runs to 16 residues. Germline V lookup: CDR1 MDHEN, CDR2 SYDVKM. The CDR3 sequence is CASSLGWGSSYNEQFF. The CDR3 bases are TGTGCCAGCAGTTTAGGGTGGGGCAGCTCGTACAATGAGCAGTTCTTC. Based on the CDR3 plus reference TRBV28 and TRBJ2-1, the full variable domain is DVKVTQSSRYLVKRTGEKVFLECVQDMDHENMFWYRQDPGLGLRLIYFSYDVKMKEKGDIPEGYSVSREKKERFSLILESASTNQTSMYLCASSLGWGSSYNEQFFGPGTRLTVL.

In its sample, this clonotype was seen a few times. V is TRBV20-1 and J is TRBJ2-1, with TRBD2 matching over 14 bases. V trimming: 0 bases; J trimming: 3 bases; junction bases outside the gene matches: 10. The germline V gene has CDR1 DFQATT and CDR2 SNEGSKA (reference sequence). This CDR3 is 19 amino acids long. The CDR3 loop is CSARDPFGTSGRFYNEQFF. CDR3 bases: TGCAGTGCTAGAGATCCCTTTGGGACTAGCGGGAGATTCTACAATGAGCAGTTCTTC.

This clonotype was picked up many times. V usage is TRBV6-1 and J usage is TRBJ2-1; maybe TRBD2 (6 bases). V gave up 6 bases and J gave up 0 bases, with 12 bases separating them. Germline V CDR1 and CDR2: MNHNS, SASEGT. CDR3 length equals 15 residues. The CDR3 bases are TGTGCCAGCAGCCTGAGCGGGCCCTCCTACAATGAGCAGTTCTTC. Its translation: CASSLSGPSYNEQFF.

The chain combines TRBV7-2 with TRBJ2-7; 13 bases map to TRBD2. Trimming removed 3 bases from V and 7 bases from J; junction bases left unmatched: 6. The CDR3 is made up of 15 amino acids. Germline CDR1 SGHTA, CDR2 FQGNSA. The CDR3: CASSFTSGGAWEQYF. The DNA of the CDR3 is TGTGCCAGCAGCTTCACTAGCGGGGGGGCTTGGGAGCAGTACTTC.

This clonotype occurred many times. This sequence joins TRBV3-1 and TRBJ2-3; D could derive from TRBD1 or TRBD2 (5 bases each). The length of the CDR3 is 14 residues. Germline V lookup: CDR1 LGHDT, CDR2 YNNKEL (reference sequence). V was cut by 5 bases and J by 2 bases, with 11 bases left in between. The DNA of the CDR3 is TGTGCCAGCAGCATACGGGACCACACAGATACGCAGTATTTT. This sequence encodes CASSIRDHTDTQYF.

The chain couples TRBV7-9 to TRBJ1-1, with 7 bases that match TRBD1. V shed 5 bases and J 1 base; nucleotides not matched to a gene: 4. The CDR3 loop spans 14 amino acids. The germline V gene has CDR1 SEHNR and CDR2 FQNEAQ (reference sequence). The CDR3 DNA follows: TGTGCCAGCAGCGGAGGGACAGAGAACACTGAAGCTTTCTTT. This codes for CASSGGTENTEAFF.

This rearrangement joins TRBV7-9 to TRBJ2-5; no clear D. Trimming removed 8 bases from V and 3 bases from J, with 13 bases in between. This CDR3 comprises 13 residues. Germline CDR1 and CDR2: SEHNR and FQNEAQ (reference sequence). The CDR3 is CASLAVWEETQYF. CDR3 nucleotide sequence: TGTGCCAGCCTCGCGGTGTGGGAAGAGACCCAGTACTTC.

The J gene is TRBJ1-5, the V gene TRBV7-2, with D hard to call. Per the germline V gene, CDR1 is SGHTA and CDR2 is FQGNSA. Trimming cost V 5 bases and J 3 bases, with 11 bases left between them. The CDR3 spans 14 residues. This CDR3 reads CASSPNRYNQPQHF. CDR3 nucleotides: TGTGCCAGCAGCCCGAACAGATACAATCAGCCCCAGCATTTT.

In this sample, this clonotype turned up a few times. The rearrangement links TRBV6-2 or TRBV6-3 to TRBJ2-2, with D perhaps TRBD2 (6 bases). The CDR3 runs to 13 residues. The V gene's germline CDR1 is MNHEY and CDR2 SVGEGT. Trimming shortened V by 4 bases and J by 7 bases, and 10 bases separated the two germline ends. CDR3 sequence reads: CASSSGGIGELFF. The CDR3 DNA reads as TGTGCCAGCAGTTCCGGGGGAATCGGGGAGCTGTTTTTT.